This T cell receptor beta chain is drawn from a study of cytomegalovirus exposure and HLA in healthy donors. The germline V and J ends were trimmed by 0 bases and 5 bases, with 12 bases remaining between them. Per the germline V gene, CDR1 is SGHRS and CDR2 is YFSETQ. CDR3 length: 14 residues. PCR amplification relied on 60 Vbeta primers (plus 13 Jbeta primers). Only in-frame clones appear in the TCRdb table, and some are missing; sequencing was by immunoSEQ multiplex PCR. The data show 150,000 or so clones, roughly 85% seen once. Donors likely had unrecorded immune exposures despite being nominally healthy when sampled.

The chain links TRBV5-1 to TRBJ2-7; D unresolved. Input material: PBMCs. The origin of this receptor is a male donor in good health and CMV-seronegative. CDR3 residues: CASSLAYRSNEQYF. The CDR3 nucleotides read TGCGCCAGCAGCTTGGCCTATCGGTCCAACGAGCAGTACTTC.